The next 9 T cell receptor beta chains were all read from a single sample in a study of identical twins. A single record per CDR3 protein comes from TCRdb applying MiXCR to the 5' RACE reads. Of more than 200,000 distinct CDR3 sequences listed, over 11% were seen once; the top ten hold 8.5% to 10%. Sequencing input: memory (CD45RO+) T cells sorted from blood. The receptors here all came from a young woman in good health.

Many counts were recorded for this clonotype. This chain joins TRBV10-3 and TRBJ1-1; TRBD1 aligns across 7 bases. Germline CDR1 ENHRY, CDR2 SYGVKD. This CDR3 contains 15 residues. V shed 6 bases, J shed 0 bases, and the junction held 7 bases outside the gene matches. The CDR3 nucleotides read TGTGCCATCAGGTGGGACAGAGACATGAACACTGAAGCTTTCTTT. Translated: CAIRWDRDMNTEAFF.

This clonotype was counted between two and nine times. The V and J genes are TRBV4-1 and TRBJ2-7; TRBD1 is a possible D gene (5 bases). This CDR3 has 15 residues. V lost 4 bases to trimming and J lost 2 bases, with 15 bases between them. Germline V CDR1 and CDR2: MGHRA, YSYEKL. CDR3 protein: CASSLQWGYAYEQYF. The CDR3 DNA follows: TGCGCCAGCAGCCTCCAGTGGGGCTATGCCTACGAGCAGTACTTC.

The table lists this clonotype with a few counts. The rearrangement uses TRBV6-2 or TRBV6-3 and TRBJ2-7; D perhaps matches TRBD1 (6 bases). This CDR3 is built from 14 residues. V gave up 6 bases and J gave up 7 bases, with 19 bases separating them. Per germline, CDR1 MNHEY and CDR2 SVGEGT. CDR3 in amino acids: CASRDSHPALEQYF. The DNA for the CDR3 is TGTGCCAGCAGGGACAGTCACCCTGCCTTGGAGCAGTACTTC.

This clonotype has a handful of counts. This chain links TRBV5-1 with TRBJ1-4; no clear D. The germline V and J ends were trimmed by 5 bases and 0 bases, with 14 bases remaining between them. CDR1 is SGHRS, CDR2 YFSETQ, per germline. The CDR3 is 16 amino acids. CDR3 protein: CASSSNPRATNEKLFF. The CDR3 nucleotides are TGCGCCAGCAGTTCGAACCCACGGGCAACTAATGAAAAACTGTTTTTT.

This clonotype has a handful of counts. The V call is TRBV20-1, the J call TRBJ1-1; D is uncertain. In germline, CDR1 is DFQATT, CDR2 SNEGSKA (reference sequence). Trimming pared 3 bases from V and 3 bases from J, leaving 8 bases between. The CDR3 length is 12 residues. The CDR3, as DNA: TGCAGTGCTAGTAACTTACACACTGAAGCTTTCTTT. Residues: CSASNLHTEAFF.

The chain employs TRBV30 and TRBJ2-7; D perhaps matches TRBD1 (6 bases). V was pared by 2 bases and J by 7 bases, with 12 bases between. CDR3 length: 12 residues. CDR1 is GTSNPN and CDR2 is SVGIG in the germline V gene (reference sequence). The CDR3 protein is CAWSRVRGEQYF. Written as DNA, the CDR3 is TGTGCCTGGAGTCGAGTAAGGGGGGAGCAGTACTTC.

The sample holds a few counts of this clonotype. This rearrangement joins TRBV3-1 to TRBJ2-3; 9 nucleotides agree with TRBD1. V gave up 4 bases and J gave up 4 bases; unmatched junction bases: 6. The CDR3 is 15 amino acids. From germline, CDR1 is LGHDT and CDR2 YNNKEL (reference sequence). CDR3 nucleotide sequence: TGTGCCAGCAGCCTTTTTACAGGGGGCGCAGATACGCAGTATTTT. Its translation: CASSLFTGGADTQYF.

This rearrangement joins TRBV20-1 to TRBJ1-2; D is ambiguous. The CDR3 contains 10 residues. CDR1 DFQATT and CDR2 SNEGSKA come from the germline V gene (reference sequence). Trimming shortened V by 5 bases and J by 7 bases, and 8 bases separated the two germline ends. The CDR3 sequence is CSAADGGYTF. Here the CDR3 DNA reads TGCAGTGCTGCCGACGGTGGCTACACCTTC.

V usage is TRBV6-2 or TRBV6-3 and J usage is TRBJ2-7; no definite D call. The CDR3 runs 11 residues. Trimming pared 5 bases from V and 5 bases from J, leaving 7 bases between. Germline-derived CDR1 and CDR2 are MNHEY and SVGEGT. CDR3: CASSKEDEQYF. The CDR3 coding sequence is TGTGCCAGCAGTAAGGAAGACGAGCAGTACTTC.